This T cell receptor beta chain was documented in a study of vaccination and CD4 T cells after COVID-19. The sample's treatment: roughly ten-day PBMC culture with coronavirus spike peptide pools or control peptides (ViraFEST assay). Wells contained 1.8 million or so PBMCs each, and these were cultured with about 10 IU/ml IL-2 and around 10 ug/ml peptide pools. From germline, CDR1 is SEHNR and CDR2 FQNEAQ (reference sequence). CDR3 length equals 15 residues. V was cut by 3 bases and J by 1 base, with 10 bases left in between. Comment on this clonotype: Its antigen is not identified.

Sequenced with the Oncomine TCR Beta short-read assay was DNA taken from cultured CD4+ T cells. MiXCR, run by TCRdb on the PCR reads, gives a single entry per CDR3 protein. The repertoire consists of 20,000 to 25,000 distinct CDR3 sequences, with around 42% occurring once and the leading ten covering around an eighth. The chain carries TRBV7-9 and TRBJ1-5, with D hard to call. Sequencing was performed on CD4+ T cells from blood, cultured in vitro. The sequence was collected from a human donor who had recovered from COVID-19. The CDR3 sequence: CASSFEGISNQPQHF. CDR3 bases: TGTGCCAGCAGCTTCGAGGGTATCAGCAATCAGCCCCAGCATTTT.